These T cell receptor beta chains were read from a single sample in a study of cytomegalovirus exposure and HLA in healthy donors. Sequenced by immunoSEQ multiplex PCR; TCRdb stores in-frame clones only, minus some. The profile shows some 120,000 clones, 15% of them singletons. The sequenced material came from PBMCs. These receptors all stem from a young woman in good health and CMV-seronegative. Each CDR3 is given with its conserved first and last residue.

TRBV15	TRBJ2-3	CATRASGSADTQYF
TRBV19	TRBJ2-5	CASSNLGRAKETQYF
TRBV2	TRBJ2-6	CASQITGTSGANVLTF
TRBV29-1	TRBJ2-5	CSVHPLARRGETQYF
TRBV15	TRBJ1-4	CATSSGQDLATNEKLFF
TRBV4-2	TRBJ2-3	CASSQVRTNTDTQYF
TRBV2	TRBJ1-2	CASSEDREVYYGYTF
TRBV13	TRBJ2-5	CASSLVGQLQETQYF
TRBV5-6	TRBJ1-1	CASSWGTGQGDTEAFF
TRBV5-4	TRBJ1-2	CASSSDRGQGGYTF
TRBV7-9	TRBJ2-3	CASSLASGYTDTQYF
TRBV29-1	TRBJ2-1	CSVEQGANWFF
TRBV10-3	TRBJ1-1	CAITPVLNTEAFF
TRBV5-1	TRBJ1-4	CASSSQRDRGEKLFF
TRBV29-1	TRBJ2-1	CSVDDRSGWYEQFF
TRBV13	TRBJ2-7	CASSGLGVTYEQYF
TRBV27	TRBJ1-4	CASGTGDEKLFF
TRBV25-1	TRBJ1-2	CASSERNNYGYTF
TRBV7-9	TRBJ2-7	CASSLGEAPSYEQYF
TRBV6-6	TRBJ1-5	CASSSFYQPQHF
TRBV5-6	TRBJ2-6	CASTPSRYSGRPGANVLTF
TRBV30	TRBJ1-4	CAWSARTGRREKLFF
TRBV2	TRBJ2-7	CASSLRRGTYEQYF
TRBV5-8	TRBJ1-2	CASSLRPDKAYGYTF
TRBV5-1	TRBJ2-1	CASSLIDRAWGNEQFF
TRBV5-1	TRBJ2-5	CASRVAGDPLRETQYF
TRBV4-1	TRBJ2-2	CASSQVSGNTGELFF
TRBV29-1	TRBJ1-1	CSVEQGAKAEAFF
TRBV7-8	TRBJ2-7	CASSLGTSGKPYEQYF
TRBV27	TRBJ2-7	CASSLSLAGYEQYF
TRBV5-1	TRBJ2-3	CASSDSASTDTQYF
TRBV10-3	TRBJ2-7	CAISEGPRWGGVYEQYF
TRBV28	TRBJ2-5	CASSPRLGEETQYF
TRBV7-3	TRBJ2-6	CASSFQAGGANVLTF
TRBV7-9	TRBJ2-5	CASSLAMGRVETQYF
TRBV7-9	TRBJ2-1	CASSRRDRSYNEQFF
TRBV15	TRBJ1-3	CATSREIVNSGNTIYF
TRBV9	TRBJ2-3	CASSPETSGGPDTQYF
TRBV30	TRBJ1-1	CAWTLGGVASEAFF
TRBV9	TRBJ1-6	CASSVGSRDLNSPLHF
TRBV2	TRBJ2-6	CASSVSQSFPGANVLTF
TRBV28	TRBJ1-5	CASLNRDREINQPQHF
TRBV28	TRBJ1-1	CASSLGTGAFF
TRBV13	TRBJ2-7	CASSLGGGSPYEQYF
TRBV10-3	TRBJ1-4	CAISESRAGGVNEKLFF
TRBV7-8	TRBJ1-1	CASSLEFTVRTEAFF
TRBV2	TRBJ1-1	CASIKSRDRVSFVAFF
TRBV10-1	TRBJ2-7	CATLCRRDSGTSYEQYF
TRBV5-1	TRBJ2-3	CASSLERRNTDTQYF
TRBV11-3	TRBJ2-1	CASSFGDSGRAGGEQFF
TRBV19	TRBJ1-1	CASSTRLWDTEAFF
TRBV28	TRBJ2-6	CASSLEGAGGANVLTF